This T cell receptor (beta chain) was recorded in a study of blood T cell repertoires in COVID-19 (TCRdb year 2020). At the level of the whole study: Samples from collaborators originated in the United States, Italy and Spain and spanned both the acute and convalescent phases of COVID-19. Subjects who had been exposed to COVID-19, were actively infected with it, or had recovered from it provided the deeply sampled blood TCRbeta repertoires that made up the dataset. Where available, HLA class I and class II types were obtained from metadata supplied by the sample provider rather than from assay-based typing. Sample metadata almost always included a de-identified subject ID, COVID-19 status, age in years and sex. The repertoires were released in a freely available public database meant as a resource for research on the immune response to SARS-CoV-2. The material from the prospective study consisted of cDNA or gDNA derived from T cells, B-cell-depleted T cells, or PBMCs. The samples were drawn from the first 160 participants of the ongoing ImmuneRACE study and from more than 1,000 subjects provided by 6 global collaborators.

About this clone itself: The antigen it recognizes is unknown. The record has no base qualities; no much larger clone is one base away.

The immunoSEQ Assay, a bias-controlled multiplex PCR, was used to amplify TCRbeta CDR3 regions from genomic DNA. Turning to the authors' computational methods: Within the assay, amplification of reference gene primers was used to estimate how many nucleated cells each sample contained. Sequence reads were collapsed and filtered to measure the absolute abundance of every unique TCRbeta CDR3 rearrangement. Productive Simpson clonality was computed per sample as the square root of Simpson's diversity index over productive rearrangements. This immuneACCESS table, as held by TCRdb, lists in-frame sequences with V and J called but not all clones. Of the missing ones, under half trace to an unresolved V gene in checked studies; the others have no known cause. From that table come the V and J calls and clone size; the DNA was used to work out D and trimming. Within this sample are about 100,000 clones, with about 80% of them counted one time only. The ten most abundant clones make up less than 35% of the sample.

Each collaborating institution followed its own protocols to collect whole blood in K2EDTA tubes. Collaborator samples were shipped for TCRbeta analysis as frozen whole blood, isolated PBMCs, or DNA extracted from either sample type. Study-level results and caveats: The amount of clinical and demographic metadata varied by source and participant and was provided uncurated.

The CDR3 measures 15 amino acids from cysteine to phenylalanine. Only the CDR3 portion is preserved as DNA: 45 bases, with reading frame beginning at the first base. CDR1 and CDR2 (LGHDT, YNNKEL) derive from the germline V gene (reference sequence). The junction shows trimming of 4 bases on V and 6 bases on J, and the gene matches do not reach 4 bases of it. The sample was peripheral blood. This receptor chain uses TRBV3-1 (or the pseudogene TRBV3-2) and TRBJ1-6; TRBD1 fits 9 bases in the junction. The receptor was isolated from an older man with active or convalescent COVID-19. The encoded CDR3 is CASSRLGQGNSPLHF. The DNA sequence is given as TGTGCCAGCAGCCGATTGGGACAGGGTAATTCACCCCTCCACTTT.